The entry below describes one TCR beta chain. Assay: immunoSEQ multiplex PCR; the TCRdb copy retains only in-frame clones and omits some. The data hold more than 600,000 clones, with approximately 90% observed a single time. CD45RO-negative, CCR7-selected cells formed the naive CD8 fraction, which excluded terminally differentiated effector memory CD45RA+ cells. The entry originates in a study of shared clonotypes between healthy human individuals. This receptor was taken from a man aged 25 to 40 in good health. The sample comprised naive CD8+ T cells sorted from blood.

CDR3 coding DNA: TGTGCCACCAGCAGAGAAAACCTGGACTCGGTCAAAAACATTCAGTACTTC. Its translation is CATSRENLDSVKNIQYF. This chain connects TRBV15 to TRBJ2-4; a possible D gene is TRBD2 (5 bases). CDR3 size: 17 residues. V lost 0 bases and J lost 3, with 15 bases in between. Germline V gives CDR1 LNHNV, CDR2 YYDKDF (reference sequence).